The clone carrying this TCR beta chain was counted a few times. Its antigen remains unidentified. Germline V CDR1 and CDR2: LNHDA, SQIVND (reference sequence). V lost 4 bases and J lost 6, with 16 bases in between. This CDR3 spans 14 amino acids. PCR involved 60 Vbeta and 13 Jbeta primers. Authors' processing steps: Per a later analysis, the number of unique TCR beta chains was around 80 million, of which about 11 million were shared. The repertoire was sequenced with immunoSEQ multiplex PCR; TCRdb's copy has only in-frame clones and lacks some. V and J calls plus clone size are reproduced from that table; the DNA served to infer D and trimming. Of about 97,000 clones in the sample, approximately 9% are singletons; the top ten hold around 5%. Donors were nominally healthy when sampled, though unrecorded immune exposures were likely. This sample is part of a study of cytomegalovirus exposure and HLA in healthy donors.

Whole-study findings and limits: Fewer N-insertions than the roughly 630-donor mean were reportedly shown by an Asian-associated ancestry cluster in a later analysis.

This chain links TRBV19 with TRBJ2-7, with a possible D match to TRBD2 (6 bases). The sequencing input was PBMCs. The TCR sequence derives from a man aged 45-65 years in good health and CMV-seropositive. CDR3 in amino acids: CASSTTGRGGEQYF. The DNA of the CDR3 is TGTGCCAGTAGTACCACCGGGAGAGGAGGCGAGCAGTACTTC.